The clone carrying this TCR beta chain was counted only a few times. The antigen is undetermined. The sample comes from a study of post-analysis software for immune sequencing data. Germline V gene lookup returns CDR1 ENHRY and CDR2 SYGVKD. After removal of 6 bases from V and 10 bases from J, the junction contained 10 bases not matched to a gene. The CDR3 runs to 14 residues. Study-wide results and limits: Comparison of patients with controls showed 4 to 6 TRBV segments more frequent in patients, TRBV5-6, TRBV5-1 and TRBV20-1 among them. People with multiple sclerosis had a significantly lower normalized Chao1 diversity than controls did.

cDNA libraries of TCR beta carried unique molecular identifiers. TCRdb used MiXCR to reprocess the PCR reads, holding one entry per CDR3 protein. The sample records about 770,000 distinct CDR3 sequences, roughly 50% being singletons. The sequenced sample was blood. The J gene is TRBJ2-1, the V gene TRBV10-3; TRBD1 matches 9 bases. The receptor comes from a girl between 10 and 17 years old with multiple sclerosis. In nucleotides, the CDR3 is TGTGCCATCAGCGACAGGGGGATAATAGGGGAGCAGTTCTTC. Residues: CAISDRGIIGEQFF.